What follows describes a single TCR beta chain. The antigen remains undetermined. Time point of the sample: persistent/refractory GD, antithyroid drugs over 5 years with positive TRAb. The TCR library was made from RNA that had been extracted from PBMCs in TRIzol. This sample is drawn from a study of regulatory T cells in long-lasting Graves disease. Study-wide results and caveats: Public clonotype sharing was higher in persistent than newly diagnosed patients.

Germline V gene sequence: CDR1 SEHNR, CDR2 FQNEAQ (reference sequence). The CDR3 sequence is 16 residues long. The V gene lost 0 bases and the J gene lost 0 bases, with 8 bases spanning the gap. Researchers made TCR beta libraries by using iRepertoire HTBI primers and running Arm-PCR on CDR3 regions. One entry per CDR3 protein, called by TCRdb with MiXCR from the multiplex PCR reads. The sample carries fewer than 450,000 distinct CDR3 sequences, less than 25% recorded once. The chain carries TRBV7-9 and TRBJ2-2; D is uncertain. The clonotype originates from a female donor with Graves disease. This material consisted of peripheral blood mononuclear cells (PBMCs), taken when the disease was refractory, from a patient treated with antithyroid drugs. The CDR3 spells CASSLAVDPNTGELFF. The CDR3 DNA reads as TGTGCCAGCAGCTTAGCGGTGGATCCGAACACCGGGGAGCTGTTTTTT. Filled out from reference TRBV7-9 and TRBJ2-2, the complete variable domain reads DTGVSQNPRHKITKRGQNVTFRCDPISEHNRLYWYRQTLGQGPEFLTYFQNEAQLEKSRLLSDRFSAERPKGSFSTLEIQRTEQGDSAMYLCASSLAVDPNTGELFFGEGSRLTVL.